The rows below give T cell receptor beta chains drawn from one sample of a study of vaccination and CD4 T cells after COVID-19. One entry per CDR3 protein results from TCRdb running MiXCR on the PCR reads. The repertoire includes about 23,000 distinct CDR3 sequences, over 40% of them detected once, and 4.9% sits in the top ten. Which antigens these TCRs recognize remains unknown. The sample was CD4+ T cells from blood, cultured in vitro, taken about 7 months after SARS-CoV-2 vaccination. The receptor set was obtained from a human donor who had recovered from COVID-19. Both conserved end residues are part of each CDR3. The order of the fields is V gene, J gene, clone size, CDR3 protein. Clone size is not always given. Where it is, it says once, few, many or a class for expanded clones.

>TRBV20-1|TRBJ2-1|few
CRMGPSYNEQFF
>TRBV5-1|TRBJ2-5|.
CASNLGLAGGETQYF
>TRBV4-1|TRBJ1-2|.
CASSQGGQLYGYTF
>TRBV19|TRBJ1-1|few
CASSPRTGRTEAFF
>TRBV29-1|TRBJ2-1|.
CSVEREVGWEQFF
>TRBV7-9|TRBJ2-3|.
CASSRDRVTDTQYF
>TRBV2|TRBJ2-1|.
CASRSGFSSYNEQFF
>TRBV20-1|TRBJ2-7|.
CSASPLVAEQYF
>TRBV28|TRBJ1-4|.
CASSSGDSKLFF
>TRBV20-1|TRBJ2-1|.
CSARDPLGYNEQFF
>TRBV28|TRBJ2-1|.
CASRIQGISYNEQFF
>TRBV6-1|TRBJ2-7|.
CASTSDNYEQYF
>TRBV19|TRBJ2-7|few
CASKTSGSSYEQYF
>TRBV7-2|TRBJ1-6|few
CASSLWTGTNSPLHF
>TRBV20-1|TRBJ1-6|.
CSASFVQDNSPLHF
>TRBV6-1|TRBJ1-1|.
CASSRVVPGPNTEAFF
>TRBV7-3|TRBJ2-3|.
CASSPGWELTDTQYF
>TRBV7-9|TRBJ2-7|once
CASSLMGGSYEQYF
>TRBV15|TRBJ1-2|large
CATSTTSRTGLVDGYTF
>TRBV6-1|TRBJ1-1|.
CASSRMEIDRENTEAFF
>TRBV10-3|TRBJ1-1|.
CAISESRQGDTEAFF
>TRBV6-1|TRBJ1-5|.
CASSQILGQPQHF
>TRBV19|TRBJ2-7|.
CASSPLGGRGTYEQYF
>TRBV2|TRBJ1-1|.
CASRVQMNTEAFF
>TRBV2|TRBJ2-3|.
CASSAGYTQYF
>TRBV20-1|TRBJ2-2|.
CSAGSSSGGNTGELFF
>TRBV20-1|TRBJ2-1|.
CSARSSNSYNEQFF
>TRBV28|TRBJ2-2|.
CASSLAVRNTGELFF
>TRBV19|TRBJ2-3|medium-sized
CASSHTDTQYF
>TRBV6-2/TRBV6-3|TRBJ2-7|.
CASSYGGQGGYEQYF
>TRBV7-2|TRBJ1-3|.
CASSSLFHSGNTIYF
>TRBV4-1|TRBJ2-7|.
CASSQDTRTAGYEQYF
>TRBV7-9|TRBJ1-6|few
CASSTEGASIAPLHF